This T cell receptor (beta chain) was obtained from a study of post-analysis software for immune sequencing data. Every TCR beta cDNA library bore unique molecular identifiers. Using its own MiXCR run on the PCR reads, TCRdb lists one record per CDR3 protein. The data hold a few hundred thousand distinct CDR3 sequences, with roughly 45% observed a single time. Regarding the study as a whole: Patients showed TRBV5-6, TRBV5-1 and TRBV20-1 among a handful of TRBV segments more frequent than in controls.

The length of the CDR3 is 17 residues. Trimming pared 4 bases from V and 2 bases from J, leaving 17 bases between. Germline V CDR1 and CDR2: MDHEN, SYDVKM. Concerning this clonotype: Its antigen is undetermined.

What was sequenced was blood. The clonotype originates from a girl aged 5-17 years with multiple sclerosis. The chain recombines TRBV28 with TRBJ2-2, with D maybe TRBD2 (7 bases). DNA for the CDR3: TGTGCCAGCAGTTGGCAAGCGGGGACATTTAACACCGGGGAGCTGTTTTTT. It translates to CASSWQAGTFNTGELFF.